Below, 4 T cell receptor beta chains from the same sample are listed, as sequenced in a study of long-term antiretroviral therapy in people with HIV. Runs used v3.0 of the immunoSEQ assay and were done at survey level. Sequencing was performed with immunoSEQ multiplex PCR; in TCRdb, only in-frame clones are kept and a portion is missing. The table has roughly 42,000 clones, around nine tenths seen once; the top ten hold 5.1%. The sample consisted of unsorted PBMCs, taken 0.1 years before starting antiretroviral therapy. Receptors originate from a woman aged 50 to 65 with HIV.

This chain uses TRBV7-9 with TRBJ2-1; 11 bases are shared with TRBD1. The trim removed 1 base at V and 8 bases at J, leaving 10 bases unmatched. The CDR3 is made up of 17 amino acids. Germline V gene lookup returns CDR1 SEHNR and CDR2 FQNEAQ (reference sequence). The CDR3 bases are TGTGCCAGCAGCTTAGTGTCTGGGACAGGGGGAGACCATGAGCAGTTCTTC. It yields the protein CASSLVSGTGGDHEQFF. The whole variable domain, filled in from reference TRBV7-9 and TRBJ2-1, reads DTGVSQNPRHKITKRGQNVTFRCDPISEHNRLYWYRQTLGQGPEFLTYFQNEAQLEKSRLLSDRFSAERPKGSFSTLEIQRTEQGDSAMYLCASSLVSGTGGDHEQFFGPGTRLTVL.

This clone has only one observation. The chain couples TRBV5-5 to TRBJ2-7; D is undetermined. Germline lookup yields CDR1 SGHKS and CDR2 YYEKEE (reference sequence). V lost 2 bases to trimming and J lost 3 bases, with 6 bases between them. CDR3 length equals 12 residues. DNA of the CDR3: TGTGCCAGCAGCTTAATGGACTACGAGCAGTACTTC. Translating it yields CASSLMDYEQYF.

The chain combines TRBV29-1 with TRBJ2-7; 10 bases map to TRBD2. CDR1 is SQVTM, CDR2 ANQGSEA, per germline. This CDR3 is built from 15 residues. The V and J ends lost 4 bases and 0 bases, in that order; junction bases with no gene match: 6. CDR3 sequence reads: CSVVVAGGSSYEQYF. The CDR3 DNA reads as TGCAGCGTTGTAGTAGCGGGGGGAAGCTCCTACGAGCAGTACTTC.

The chain recombines TRBV5-1 with TRBJ2-3; perhaps TRBD2 as D (6 bases). The V gene lost 4 bases and the J gene lost 4 bases, with 13 bases spanning the gap. Germline V gene lookup returns CDR1 SGHRS and CDR2 YFSETQ. The CDR3 has 14 residues. The chain's CDR3 is CASSRSTRSDTQYF. As DNA, the CDR3 is TGCGCCAGCAGCAGATCGACTAGGTCAGATACGCAGTATTTT. Together with reference TRBV5-1 and TRBJ2-3, the CDR3 gives the full variable domain: KAGVTQTPRYLIKTRGQQVTLSCSPISGHRSVSWYQQTPGQGLQFLFEYFSETQRNKGNFPGRFSGRQFSNSRSEMNVSTLELGDSALYLCASSRSTRSDTQYFGPGTRLTVL.